The T cell receptor (beta chain) described here comes from a study of siplizumab effects on memory and regulatory T cells (dated by TCRdb to about 2019). General notes on the study: The study examined how the anti-CD2 antibody siplizumab affects alloreactive T-cell subsets in allogeneic mixed lymphocyte reactions built from human PBMCs.

Remarks on this clone: The specificity of this receptor is unknown. Within one base of it there is no much larger clone, and no base qualities were kept.

Sorted unstimulated T cells, along with proliferating T cells recovered from mixed lymphocyte reactions, underwent TCRbeta CDR3 sequencing. Fresh whole blood from roughly 10 HLA-typed healthy donors was used to isolate PBMCs. From the cysteine through the phenylalanine, the CDR3 covers 14 amino acids. The entry retains the CDR3 DNA only, 42 bases that are in frame from base 1. V is pared back by 2 bases and J by 2 bases, with 9 bases lying between the germline termini. The germline V gene supplies CDR1 MGHRA and CDR2 YSYEKL. The method was the immunoSEQ multiplex PCR assay. Around 100,000 TCR templates per sample were assayed by the deep sequencing platform. Genomic DNA extracted from sorted T cells was the material used for TCRbeta CDR3 sequencing. On the study's bioinformatics: The R programming language was used for clonal analysis of the TCRbeta CDR3 data. Alloreactive CD4+ and CD8+ clones were defined by comparing unstimulated samples with post-reaction CFSE-low samples. Alloreactive CD4+ clones were assigned to regulatory or non-regulatory origin by matching sequences to sorted unstimulated Treg and non-Treg repertoires. The immuneACCESS repertoire file appears here via TCRdb, limited to in-frame rearrangements. These files lack a portion of the clones; in checked studies, under half of the deficit traces to unresolved V genes, and the cause of the others is not known. V and J calls and clone size are those listed in that table; D and trimming were worked out from the DNA. The sample includes tens of thousands of clones, with approximately 95% observed a single time. The top ten clonotypes cover about two fifths of the sample.

General findings and caveats noted by the study authors: Compared with memory T cells, unstimulated naive T cells appeared more diverse, and naive cells seemed to make a substantial contribution to the alloresponse. Sequences below about 10^-5 frequency were poorly captured, so only a minor fraction of alloreactive clones could be mapped to unstimulated subsets. No functional confirmation was obtained for the suppressive function of proliferating Tregs from siplizumab cultures. About 75-95% of proliferating CD4+ or CD8+ clones could not be given a naive or memory phenotype. Siplizumab significantly reduced the cumulative frequency of alloreactive sequences traceable to unstimulated CD4+ memory T cells. Among mappable alloreactive CD4+ clones, the Treg-derived fraction averaged about 70% with siplizumab versus around 25% in control reactions.

The sequence derives from a human donor in good health. This chain joins TRBV4-1 to TRBJ1-2, and possibly TRBD1, on 5 matching bases. The specimen was CD8+ T cells sorted from blood. The DNA sequence is TGCGCCAGCAGCCAATTGGACAAGAACTATGGCTACACCTTC. It translates to CASSQLDKNYGYTF.